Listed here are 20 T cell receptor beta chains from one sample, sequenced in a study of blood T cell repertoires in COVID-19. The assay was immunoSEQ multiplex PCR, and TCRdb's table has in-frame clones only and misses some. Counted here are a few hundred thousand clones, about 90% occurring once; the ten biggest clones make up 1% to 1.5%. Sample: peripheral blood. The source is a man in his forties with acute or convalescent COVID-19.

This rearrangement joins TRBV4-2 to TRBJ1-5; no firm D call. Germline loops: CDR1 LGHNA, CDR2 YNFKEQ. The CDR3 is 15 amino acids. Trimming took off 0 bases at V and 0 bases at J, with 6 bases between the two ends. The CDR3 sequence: CASSQDGDSNQPQHF. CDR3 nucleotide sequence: TGTGCCAGCAGCCAAGACGGGGATAGCAATCAGCCCCAGCATTTT.

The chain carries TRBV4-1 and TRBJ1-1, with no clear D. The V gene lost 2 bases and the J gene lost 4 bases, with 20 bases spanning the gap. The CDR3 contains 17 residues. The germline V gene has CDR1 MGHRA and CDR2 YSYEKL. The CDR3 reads CASSQLVLREGGTEAFF. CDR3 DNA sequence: TGCGCCAGCAGCCAACTGGTTCTTAGGGAGGGAGGCACTGAAGCTTTCTTT.

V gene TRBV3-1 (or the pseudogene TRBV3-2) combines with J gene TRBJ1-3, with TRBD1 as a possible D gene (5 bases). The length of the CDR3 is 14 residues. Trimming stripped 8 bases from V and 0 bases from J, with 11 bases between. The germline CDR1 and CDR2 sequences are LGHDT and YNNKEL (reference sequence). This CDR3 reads CASLGAGSGNTIYF. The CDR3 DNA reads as TGTGCCAGCCTAGGGGCCGGCTCTGGAAACACCATATATTTT.

The chain's CDR3 is CASSSGTGGGNEQFF. In DNA, the CDR3 is TGTGCCAGCAGCTCCGGGACAGGGGGTGGGAATGAGCAGTTCTTC. The J gene is TRBJ2-1, the V gene TRBV7-8; 11 bases fit TRBD1. Trimming at V came to 4 bases and at J to 7 bases, leaving 6 bases not matched to a gene. The CDR3 length is 15 residues. Germline CDR1 is SGHVS and CDR2 is FQNEAQ.

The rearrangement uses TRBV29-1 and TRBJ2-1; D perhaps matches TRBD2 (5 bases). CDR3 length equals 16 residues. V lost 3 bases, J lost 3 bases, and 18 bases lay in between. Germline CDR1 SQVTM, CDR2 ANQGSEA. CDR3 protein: CSVETPSGQDYNEQFF. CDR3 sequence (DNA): TGCAGCGTTGAGACACCGAGCGGCCAAGACTACAATGAGCAGTTCTTC.

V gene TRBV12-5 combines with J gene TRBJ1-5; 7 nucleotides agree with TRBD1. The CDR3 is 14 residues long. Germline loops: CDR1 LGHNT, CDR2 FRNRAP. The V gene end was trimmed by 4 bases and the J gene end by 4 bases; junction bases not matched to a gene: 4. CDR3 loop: CASGSGTVNQPQHF. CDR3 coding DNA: TGTGCTAGTGGTTCTGGGACAGTAAATCAGCCCCAGCATTTT.

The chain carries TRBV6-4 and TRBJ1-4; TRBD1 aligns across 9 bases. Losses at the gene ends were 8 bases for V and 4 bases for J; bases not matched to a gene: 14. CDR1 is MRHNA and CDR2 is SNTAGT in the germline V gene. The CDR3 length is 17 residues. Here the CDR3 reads CASRSYRDRANNEKLFF. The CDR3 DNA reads TGTGCCAGCCGATCTTACCGGGACAGGGCGAATAATGAAAAACTGTTTTTT.

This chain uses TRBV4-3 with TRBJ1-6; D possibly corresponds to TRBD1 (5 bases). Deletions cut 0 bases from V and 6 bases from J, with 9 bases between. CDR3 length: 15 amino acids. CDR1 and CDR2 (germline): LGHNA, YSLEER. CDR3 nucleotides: TGCGCCAGCAGCCAAGATACAGGTTTTAATTCACCCCTCCACTTT. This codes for CASSQDTGFNSPLHF.

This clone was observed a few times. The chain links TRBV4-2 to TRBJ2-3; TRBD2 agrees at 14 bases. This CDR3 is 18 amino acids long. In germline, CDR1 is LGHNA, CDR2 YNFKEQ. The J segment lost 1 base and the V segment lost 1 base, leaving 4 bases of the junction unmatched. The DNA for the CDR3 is TGTGCCAGCAGCCAAGGACTAGCGGGAGGGGGGGGCACAGATACGCAGTATTTT. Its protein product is CASSQGLAGGGGTDTQYF.

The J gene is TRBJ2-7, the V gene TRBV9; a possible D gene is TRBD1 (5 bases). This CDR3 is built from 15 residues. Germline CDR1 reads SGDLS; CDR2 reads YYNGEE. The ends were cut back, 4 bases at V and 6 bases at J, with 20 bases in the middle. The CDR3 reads CASSPRTQGSVEQYF. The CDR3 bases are TGTGCCAGCAGCCCCCGGACACAAGGGTCAGTCGAGCAGTACTTC.

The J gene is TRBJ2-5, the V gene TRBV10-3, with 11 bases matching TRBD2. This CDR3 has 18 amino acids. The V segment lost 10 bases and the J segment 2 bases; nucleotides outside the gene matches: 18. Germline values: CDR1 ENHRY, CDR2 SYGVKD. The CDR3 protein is CATLPSSLAGGNQETQYF. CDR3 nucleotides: TGTGCCACCCTCCCTTCTTCCCTAGCGGGGGGAAATCAAGAGACCCAGTACTTC.

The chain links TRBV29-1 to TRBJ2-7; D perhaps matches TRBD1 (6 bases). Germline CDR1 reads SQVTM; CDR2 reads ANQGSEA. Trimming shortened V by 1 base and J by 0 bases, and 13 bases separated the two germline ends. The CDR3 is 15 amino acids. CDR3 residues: CSVEGTSDSSYEQYF. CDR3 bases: TGCAGCGTTGAAGGAACATCGGACAGCTCCTACGAGCAGTACTTC.

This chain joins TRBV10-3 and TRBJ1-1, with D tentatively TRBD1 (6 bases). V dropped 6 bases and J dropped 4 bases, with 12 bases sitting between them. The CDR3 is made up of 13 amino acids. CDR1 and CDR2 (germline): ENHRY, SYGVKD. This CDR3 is CAIRTGLGTEAFF. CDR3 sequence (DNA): TGTGCCATCAGAACAGGGTTGGGCACTGAAGCTTTCTTT.

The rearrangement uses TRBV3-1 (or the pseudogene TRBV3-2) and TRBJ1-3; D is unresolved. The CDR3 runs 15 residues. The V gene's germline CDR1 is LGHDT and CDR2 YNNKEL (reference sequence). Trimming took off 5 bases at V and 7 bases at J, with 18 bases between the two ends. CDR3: CASSAGGPGGNTIYF. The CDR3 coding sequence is TGTGCCAGCAGCGCCGGCGGGCCAGGCGGGAACACCATATATTTT.

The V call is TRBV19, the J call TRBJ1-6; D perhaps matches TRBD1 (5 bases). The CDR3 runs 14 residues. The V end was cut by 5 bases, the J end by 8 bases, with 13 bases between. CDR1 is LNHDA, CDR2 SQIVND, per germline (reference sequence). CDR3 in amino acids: CASSEVLRDSPLHF. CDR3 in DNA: TGTGCCAGTAGTGAGGTCCTCAGGGATTCACCCCTCCACTTT.

The CDR3 is CASSRGARSNTIYF. The CDR3 DNA reads TGTGCCAGCAGCCGTGGGGCCCGGTCCAACACCATATATTTT. The rearrangement uses TRBV28 and TRBJ1-3; D might be TRBD1 (5 bases). Germline values: CDR1 MDHEN, CDR2 SYDVKM. The germline V and J ends were trimmed by 6 bases and 7 bases, with 16 bases remaining between them. The length of the CDR3 is 14 residues.

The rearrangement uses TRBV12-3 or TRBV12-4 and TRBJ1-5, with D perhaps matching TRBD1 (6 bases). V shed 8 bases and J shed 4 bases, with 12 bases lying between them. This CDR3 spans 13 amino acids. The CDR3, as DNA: TGTGCCAGCCGCAGGCAGGGGAATCAGCCCCAGCATTTT. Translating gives CASRRQGNQPQHF.

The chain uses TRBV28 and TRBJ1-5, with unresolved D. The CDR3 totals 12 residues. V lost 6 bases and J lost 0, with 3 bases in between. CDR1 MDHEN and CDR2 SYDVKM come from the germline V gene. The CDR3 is CASRSSNQPQHF. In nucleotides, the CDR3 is TGTGCCAGCAGGAGTAGCAATCAGCCCCAGCATTTT.

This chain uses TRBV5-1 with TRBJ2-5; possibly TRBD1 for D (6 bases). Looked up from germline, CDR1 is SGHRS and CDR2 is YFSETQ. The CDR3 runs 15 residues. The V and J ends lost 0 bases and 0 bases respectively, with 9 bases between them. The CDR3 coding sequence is TGCGCCAGCAGCTTGGGACAGGCGTACCAAGAGACCCAGTACTTC. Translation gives CASSLGQAYQETQYF.

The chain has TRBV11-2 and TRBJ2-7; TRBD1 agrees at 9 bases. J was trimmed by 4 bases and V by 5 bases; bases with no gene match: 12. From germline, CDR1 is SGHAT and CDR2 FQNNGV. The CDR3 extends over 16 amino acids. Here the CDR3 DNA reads TGTGCCAGCAGCCCGATAGGCCGGACAGGGGTGTACGAGCAGTACTTC. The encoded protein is CASSPIGRTGVYEQYF.